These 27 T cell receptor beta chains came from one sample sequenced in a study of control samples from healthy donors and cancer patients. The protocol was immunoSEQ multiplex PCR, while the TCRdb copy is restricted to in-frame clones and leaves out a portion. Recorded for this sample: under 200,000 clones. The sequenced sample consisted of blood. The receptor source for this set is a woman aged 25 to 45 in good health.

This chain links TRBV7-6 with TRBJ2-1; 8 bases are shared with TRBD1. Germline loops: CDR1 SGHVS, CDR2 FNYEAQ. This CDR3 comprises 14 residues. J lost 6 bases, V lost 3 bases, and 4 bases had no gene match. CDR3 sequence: CASSLVQGANEQFF. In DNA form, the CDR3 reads TGTGCCAGCAGCTTGGTCCAGGGGGCCAATGAGCAGTTCTTC.

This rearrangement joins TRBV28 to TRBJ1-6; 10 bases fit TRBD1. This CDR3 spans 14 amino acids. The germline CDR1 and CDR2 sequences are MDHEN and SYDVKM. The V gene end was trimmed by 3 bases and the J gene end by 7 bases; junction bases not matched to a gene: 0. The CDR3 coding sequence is TGTGCCAGCAGTTTGGGACAGGGGAATTCACCCCTCCACTTT. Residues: CASSLGQGNSPLHF.

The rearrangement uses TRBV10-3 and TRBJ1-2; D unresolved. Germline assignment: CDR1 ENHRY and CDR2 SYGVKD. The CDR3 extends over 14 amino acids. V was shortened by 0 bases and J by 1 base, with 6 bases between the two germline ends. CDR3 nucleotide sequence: TGTGCCATCAGTGAGTCGGGCGGTAACTATGGCTACACCTTC. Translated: CAISESGGNYGYTF.

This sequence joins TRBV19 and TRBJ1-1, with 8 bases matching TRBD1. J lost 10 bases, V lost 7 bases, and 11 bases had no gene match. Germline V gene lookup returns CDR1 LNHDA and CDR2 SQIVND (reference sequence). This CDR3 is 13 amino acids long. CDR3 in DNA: TGTGCCAGTATCGGCCAGGACAGGGAGGGAGCTTTCTTT. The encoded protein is CASIGQDREGAFF.

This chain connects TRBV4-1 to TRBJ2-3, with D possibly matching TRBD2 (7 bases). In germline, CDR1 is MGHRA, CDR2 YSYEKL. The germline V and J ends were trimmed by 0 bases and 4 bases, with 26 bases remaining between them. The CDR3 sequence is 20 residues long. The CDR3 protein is CASSQEGGGRLLRLADTQYF. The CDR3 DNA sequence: TGCGCCAGCAGCCAAGAAGGGGGGGGGAGATTGCTCCGATTGGCAGATACGCAGTATTTT.

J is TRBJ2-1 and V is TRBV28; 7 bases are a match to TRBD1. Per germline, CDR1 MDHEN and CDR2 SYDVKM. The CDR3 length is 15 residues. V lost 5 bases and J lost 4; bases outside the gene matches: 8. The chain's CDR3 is CASSLPGQPYNEQFF. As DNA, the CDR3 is TGTGCCAGCAGTCTCCCGGGACAGCCTTACAATGAGCAGTTCTTC.

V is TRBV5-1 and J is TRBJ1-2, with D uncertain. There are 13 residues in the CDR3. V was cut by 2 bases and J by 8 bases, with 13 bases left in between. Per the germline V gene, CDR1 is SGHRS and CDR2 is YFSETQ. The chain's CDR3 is CASSFGQERGYTF. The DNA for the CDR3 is TGCGCCAGCAGCTTTGGGCAGGAGAGAGGCTACACCTTC.

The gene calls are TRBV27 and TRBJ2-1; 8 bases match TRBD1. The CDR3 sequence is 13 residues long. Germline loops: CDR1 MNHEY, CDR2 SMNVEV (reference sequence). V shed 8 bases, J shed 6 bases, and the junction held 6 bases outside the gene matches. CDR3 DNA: TGTGCCAGCGGATATACAGGGGGCAATGAGCAGTTCTTC. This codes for CASGYTGGNEQFF.

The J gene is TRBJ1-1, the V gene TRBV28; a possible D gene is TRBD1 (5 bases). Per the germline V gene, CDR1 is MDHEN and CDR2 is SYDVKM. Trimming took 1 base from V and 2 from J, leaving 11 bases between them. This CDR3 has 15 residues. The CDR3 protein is CASSLSPGLNTEAFF. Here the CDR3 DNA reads TGTGCCAGCAGTTTATCCCCGGGACTTAACACTGAAGCTTTCTTT.

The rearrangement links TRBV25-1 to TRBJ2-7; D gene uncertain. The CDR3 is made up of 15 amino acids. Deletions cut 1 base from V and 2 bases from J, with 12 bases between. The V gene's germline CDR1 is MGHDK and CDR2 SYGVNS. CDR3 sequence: CASSELGRFPYEQYF. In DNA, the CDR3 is TGTGCCAGCAGTGAATTAGGACGGTTCCCCTACGAGCAGTACTTC.

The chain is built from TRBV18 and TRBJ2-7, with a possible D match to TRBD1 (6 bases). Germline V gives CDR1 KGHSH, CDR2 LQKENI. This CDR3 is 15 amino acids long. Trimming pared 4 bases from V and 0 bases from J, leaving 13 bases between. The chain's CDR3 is CASSRTGPSSYEQYF. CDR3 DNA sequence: TGTGCCAGCTCACGTACAGGGCCCTCCTCCTACGAGCAGTACTTC.

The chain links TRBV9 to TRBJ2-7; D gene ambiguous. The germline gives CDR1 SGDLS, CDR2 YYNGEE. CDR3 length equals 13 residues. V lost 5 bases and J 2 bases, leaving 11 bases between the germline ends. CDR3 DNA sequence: TGTGCCAGCAGATTGGGTTTGACCTACGAGCAGTACTTC. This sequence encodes CASRLGLTYEQYF.

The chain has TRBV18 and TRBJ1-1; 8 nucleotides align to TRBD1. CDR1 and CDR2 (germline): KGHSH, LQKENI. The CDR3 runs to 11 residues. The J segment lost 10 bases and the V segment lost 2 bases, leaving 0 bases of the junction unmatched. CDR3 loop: CASSPDRGAFF. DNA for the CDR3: TGTGCCAGCTCACCAGACAGGGGAGCTTTCTTT.

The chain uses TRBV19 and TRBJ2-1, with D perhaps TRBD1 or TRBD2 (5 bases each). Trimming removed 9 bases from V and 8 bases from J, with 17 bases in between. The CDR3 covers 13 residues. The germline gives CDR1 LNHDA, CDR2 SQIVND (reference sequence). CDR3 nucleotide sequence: TGTGCCAGCTACGGGACGGGCGCCTATGAGCAGTTCTTC. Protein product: CASYGTGAYEQFF.

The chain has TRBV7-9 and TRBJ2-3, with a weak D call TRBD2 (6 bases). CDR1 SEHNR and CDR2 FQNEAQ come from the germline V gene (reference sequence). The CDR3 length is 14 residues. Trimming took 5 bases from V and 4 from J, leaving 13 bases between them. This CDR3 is CASSPGREADTQYF. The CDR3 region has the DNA TGTGCCAGCAGCCCCGGGCGGGAAGCAGATACGCAGTATTTT.

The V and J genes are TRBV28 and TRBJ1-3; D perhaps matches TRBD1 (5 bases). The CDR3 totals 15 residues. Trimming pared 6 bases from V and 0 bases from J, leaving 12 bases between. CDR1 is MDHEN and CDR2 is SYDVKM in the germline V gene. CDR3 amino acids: CASRGRGISGNTIYF. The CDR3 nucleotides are TGTGCCAGCAGGGGACGGGGGATCTCTGGAAACACCATATATTTT.

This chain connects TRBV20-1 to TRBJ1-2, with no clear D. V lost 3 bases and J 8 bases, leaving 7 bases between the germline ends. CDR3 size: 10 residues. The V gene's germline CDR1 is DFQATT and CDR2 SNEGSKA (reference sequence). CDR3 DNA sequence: TGCAGTGCTAGGACGGAAGGCTACACCTTC. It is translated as CSARTEGYTF.

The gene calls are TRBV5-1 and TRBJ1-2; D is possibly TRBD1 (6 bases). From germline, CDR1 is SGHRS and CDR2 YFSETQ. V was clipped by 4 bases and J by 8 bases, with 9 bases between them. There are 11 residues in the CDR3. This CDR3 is CASSLDSGYTF. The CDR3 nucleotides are TGCGCCAGCAGCCTGGACAGCGGCTACACCTTC.

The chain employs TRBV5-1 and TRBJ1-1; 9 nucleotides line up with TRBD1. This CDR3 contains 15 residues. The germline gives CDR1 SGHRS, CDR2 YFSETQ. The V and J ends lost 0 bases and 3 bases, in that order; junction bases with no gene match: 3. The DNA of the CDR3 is TGCGCCAGCAGCTTGGCGAGGACAGGGGACACTGAAGCTTTCTTT. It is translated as CASSLARTGDTEAFF.

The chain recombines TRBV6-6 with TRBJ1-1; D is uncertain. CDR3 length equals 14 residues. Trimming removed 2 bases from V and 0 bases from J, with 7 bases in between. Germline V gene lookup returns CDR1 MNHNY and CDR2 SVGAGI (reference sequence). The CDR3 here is CASSYVKMNTEAFF. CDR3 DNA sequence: TGTGCCAGCAGTTACGTCAAGATGAACACTGAAGCTTTCTTT.

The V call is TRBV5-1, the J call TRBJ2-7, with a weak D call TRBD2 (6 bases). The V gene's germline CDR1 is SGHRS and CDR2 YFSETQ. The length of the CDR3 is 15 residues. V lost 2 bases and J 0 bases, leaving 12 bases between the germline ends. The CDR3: CASSFVRESSYEQYF. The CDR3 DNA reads TGCGCCAGCAGCTTCGTGCGGGAAAGCTCCTACGAGCAGTACTTC.

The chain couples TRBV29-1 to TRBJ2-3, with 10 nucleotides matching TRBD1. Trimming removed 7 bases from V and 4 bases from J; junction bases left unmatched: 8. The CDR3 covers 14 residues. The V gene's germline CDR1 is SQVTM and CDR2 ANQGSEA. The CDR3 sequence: CSAPGQGNSDTQYF. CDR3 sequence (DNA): TGCAGCGCCCCGGGACAGGGGAACTCAGATACGCAGTATTTT.

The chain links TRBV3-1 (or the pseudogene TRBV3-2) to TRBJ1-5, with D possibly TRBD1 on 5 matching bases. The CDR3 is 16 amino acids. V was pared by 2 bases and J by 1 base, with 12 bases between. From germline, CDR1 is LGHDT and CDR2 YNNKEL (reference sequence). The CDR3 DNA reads TGTGCCAGCAGCCAAACGGGGGGGTTGAGCAATCAGCCCCAGCATTTT. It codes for CASSQTGGLSNQPQHF.

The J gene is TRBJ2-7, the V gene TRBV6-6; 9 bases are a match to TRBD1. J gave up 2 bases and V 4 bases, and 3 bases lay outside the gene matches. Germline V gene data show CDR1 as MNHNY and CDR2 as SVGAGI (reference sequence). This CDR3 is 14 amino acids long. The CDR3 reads CASSSGQGTYEQYF. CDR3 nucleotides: TGTGCCAGCAGTTCGGGACAGGGAACCTACGAGCAGTACTTC.

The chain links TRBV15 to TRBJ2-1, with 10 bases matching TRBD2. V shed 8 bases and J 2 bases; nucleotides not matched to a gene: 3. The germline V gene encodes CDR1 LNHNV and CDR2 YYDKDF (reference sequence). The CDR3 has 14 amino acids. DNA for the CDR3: TGTGCCACCGCAACTAGCGGGACCTACAATGAGCAGTTCTTC. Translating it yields CATATSGTYNEQFF. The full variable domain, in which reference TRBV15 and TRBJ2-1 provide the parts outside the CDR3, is DAMVIQNPRYQVTQFGKPVTLSCSQTLNHNVMYWYQQKSSQAPKLLFHYYDKDFNNEADTPDNFQSRRPNTSFCFLDIRSPGLGDTAMYLCATATSGTYNEQFFGPGTRLTVL.

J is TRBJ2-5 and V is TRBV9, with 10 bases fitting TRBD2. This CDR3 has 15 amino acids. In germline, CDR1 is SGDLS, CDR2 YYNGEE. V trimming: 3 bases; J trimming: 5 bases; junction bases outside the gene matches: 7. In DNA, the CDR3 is TGTGCCAGCAGCGGGTTTAATAGCGGGAGGGAGACCCAGTACTTC. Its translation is CASSGFNSGRETQYF.

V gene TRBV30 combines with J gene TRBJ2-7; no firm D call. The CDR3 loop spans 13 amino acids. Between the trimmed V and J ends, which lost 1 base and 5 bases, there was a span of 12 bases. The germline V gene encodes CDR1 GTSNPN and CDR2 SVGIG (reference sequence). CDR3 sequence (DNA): TGTGCCTGGAGTGGAGTTCCAAGGGACGAGCAGTACTTC. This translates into CAWSGVPRDEQYF. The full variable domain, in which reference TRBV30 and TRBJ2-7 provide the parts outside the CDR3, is SQTIHQWPATLVQPVGSPLSLECTVEGTSNPNLYWYRQAAGRGLQLLFYSVGIGQISSEVPQNLSASRPQDRQFILSSKKLLLSDSGFYLCAWSGVPRDEQYFGPGTRLTVT.